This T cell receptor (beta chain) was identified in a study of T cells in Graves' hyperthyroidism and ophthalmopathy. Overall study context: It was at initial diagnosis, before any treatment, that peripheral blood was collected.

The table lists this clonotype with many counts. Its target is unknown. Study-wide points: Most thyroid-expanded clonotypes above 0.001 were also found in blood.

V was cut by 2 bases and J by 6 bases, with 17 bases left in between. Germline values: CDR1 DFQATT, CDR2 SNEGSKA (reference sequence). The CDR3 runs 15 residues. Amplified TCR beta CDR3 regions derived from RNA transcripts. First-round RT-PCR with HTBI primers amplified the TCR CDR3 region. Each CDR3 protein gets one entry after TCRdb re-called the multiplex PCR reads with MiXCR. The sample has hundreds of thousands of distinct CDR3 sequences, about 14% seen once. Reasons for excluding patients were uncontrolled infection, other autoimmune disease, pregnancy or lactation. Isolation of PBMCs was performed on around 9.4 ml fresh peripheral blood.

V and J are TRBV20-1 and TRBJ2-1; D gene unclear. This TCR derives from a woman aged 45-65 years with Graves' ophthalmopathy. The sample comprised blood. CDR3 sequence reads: CSARQALLVRNEQFF. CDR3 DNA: TGCAGTGCTAGACAGGCCCTACTGGTTCGCAATGAGCAGTTCTTC.